This entry is about one T cell receptor (beta chain). The antigen is undetermined. The sample is drawn from a study of cytomegalovirus exposure and HLA in healthy donors. Study background: Early release data held roughly 90 million unique TCRs from HLA-typed donors. Study-level results: Rarity held for most TCR sequences, but there were some public TCRs that occurred in many donors. Specific recognition of CMV antigens was confirmed in vitro for a few chains (all CMV-associated). Being productive about 87% or about 30% of the time was typical of most TCR beta V segments in an earlier analysis.

The PCR used 60 Vbeta and 13 Jbeta primers. TCRdb's copy holds only in-frame clones and misses some; the assay was immunoSEQ multiplex PCR. The data contain approximately 190,000 clones, more than 65% of them seen just once; the ten biggest clones take up around 3.7%. The germline CDR1 and CDR2 sequences are SGHDT and YYEEEE. This CDR3 has 16 amino acids. V was pared by 1 base and J by 4 bases, with 15 bases between. The receptor's source is a man aged 35-49 years in good health and CMV-seropositive. This chain joins TRBV5-6 and TRBJ1-3; D call uncertain. The specimen was PBMCs. The DNA of the CDR3 is TGTGCCAGCAGCTTGATCCGGGGAGGTCACGGAAACACCATATATTTT. Protein: CASSLIRGGHGNTIYF.